Described below is a single T cell receptor beta chain sequence and its context. Trimming removed 1 base at V and 6 bases at J, with 13 bases between. The CDR3 covers 14 residues. CDR1 and CDR2 from the germline V gene are SGHRS and YFSETQ. The source of the sample is a study of blood T cell repertoires in COVID-19. Study at large: Sample material is recorded as cDNA or gDNA derived from T cells, B-cell-depleted T cells, or PBMCs.

Source study methods: Counts of nucleated cells, estimated from reference gene primer amplification, were obtained. Sequenced by immunoSEQ multiplex PCR; TCRdb stores in-frame clones only, minus some. The D gene and trimming were derived from the DNA, and the V and J assignments and clone size from that table. The repertoire holds approximately 65,000 clones, with roughly 84% as singletons. The chain is built from TRBV5-1 and TRBJ1-2, with a possible D match to TRBD1 (5 bases). Sequencing used peripheral blood. The sequence came from a woman older than 75 with active or convalescent COVID-19. The CDR3 spells CASSLYRTEDGYTF. CDR3 nucleotides: TGCGCCAGCAGCTTGTACAGGACCGAGGATGGCTACACCTTC.